This record concerns one TCR delta chain sequence. These data originate in a study of gamma-delta T cells after stem cell transplantation. CDR1 TVYSNPD and CDR2 GDNSRS come from the germline V gene (reference sequence). Germline trimming cut 5 bases from V and 8 bases from J; bases unmatched to any gene: 27. CDR3 length equals 18 residues. TCRdb re-identified clones in the RT-PCR reads via CATT. Found here are under 8,000 delta-chain clones, more than 14% of them singletons; the top ten hold approximately 6%. The sequenced sample was gamma-delta T cells. The TCR sequence derives from a human donor. It is not recorded whose cells these are; they may come from a transplant donor. The gene calls are TRDV3 and TRDJ1; 9 nucleotides line up with TRDD2. The CDR3 DNA sequence: TGTGCCGCGCCTTCCTACGGGATTTTACTGGGGCCTTCACCAAAACTCATCTTT. Its translation is CAAPSYGILLGPSPKLIF.